Given below is one TCR beta chain in context. Its antigen is not known. This sample was included in a study of shared clonotypes between healthy human individuals. General observations from the study: As a rule, naive subsets had a larger estimated richness than memory subsets.

Samples underwent the assay at deep level. Produced via immunoSEQ multiplex PCR; TCRdb's table is partial and in-frame only. The sample has 2 million to 3 million clones, about 92% seen once; the top ten hold around 0.14%. Every donor was a Caucasian adult from Nashville, Tennessee. The sequence derives from a man aged 18-30 years in good health. Sequences were obtained from naive CD4+ T cells sorted from blood. The sample's subset: CD45RA+ positively selected.

Here the CDR3 reads CASSNWDRDSYEQYF. The CDR3, as DNA: TGTGCCAGCAGCAACTGGGACAGGGACTCCTACGAGCAGTACTTC. This chain links TRBV5-8 with TRBJ2-7; 9 bases agree with TRBD1. Germline lookup yields CDR1 SGHTS and CDR2 YDEGEE. The CDR3 sequence is 15 residues long. Trimming took 4 bases from V and 0 from J; bases not matched to a gene: 5.